This T cell receptor (beta chain) came from a study of cytomegalovirus exposure and HLA in healthy donors. Overall study results and limits: TCR beta V segments were, for the most part, productive about 87% or about 30% of the time in an earlier analysis. A later analysis found that most CMV-associated TCR beta chains appeared HLA-restricted.

A word on this clone: Its antigen is unknown.

Germline values: CDR1 GTSNPN, CDR2 SVGIG (reference sequence). After removal of 1 base from V and 6 bases from J, the junction contained 7 bases not matched to a gene. There are 15 residues in the CDR3. Primers: 60 Vbeta forward and 13 Jbeta reverse. The data were produced by immunoSEQ multiplex PCR, yet TCRdb's version contains in-frame clones alone and is incomplete. The sample includes 80,000 to 95,000 clones, about 80% seen only once; the top ten take around 6%. This clonotype originated in a female donor in good health and CMV-seronegative. The sequenced sample consisted of PBMCs. The chain has TRBV30 and TRBJ1-4, with 8 nucleotides matching TRBD1. The CDR3 DNA is TGTGCCTGGAGTGCAGGGGGCGGAGGGTATGAAAAACTGTTTTTT. Amino acids: CAWSAGGGGYEKLFF.